The source of this T cell receptor beta chain is a study of shared clonotypes between healthy human individuals. The overall study: Plates per donor: three CD4 naive, three CD4 memory, two CD8 naive, one CD8 memory.

About this clone: Its target is unknown.

Measured with immunoSEQ multiplex PCR; TCRdb has only the in-frame clones, and not every one. This repertoire shows approximately 2.5 million clones, more than 90% found once; its top ten account for more than 0.12%. Findings and caveats of the study: Measured sharing among donors was expected to vary with sequencing depth. Enrolling few donors narrowed the genetic and exposure-history diversity that was represented.

Trimming cost V 4 bases and J 1 base, with 8 bases left between them. CDR3 length: 12 residues. CDR1 SQVTM and CDR2 ANQGSEA come from the germline V gene. The V gene is TRBV29-1, the J gene TRBJ2-7; D gene unclear. Sample: naive CD4+ T cells sorted from blood. Subset indicated: CD45RA+ positively selected. This TCR was sampled from a man between 18 and 35 years old in good health. The chain's CDR3 is CSVAASSYEQYF. The DNA for the CDR3 is TGCAGCGTTGCTGCCAGTTCCTACGAGCAGTACTTC.